The 24 T cell receptor beta chains reported below all come from one sample, sequenced in a study of blood T cell repertoires in COVID-19. Generated by immunoSEQ multiplex PCR, the TCRdb table keeps only in-frame clones and is missing some. Here the sample spans hundreds of thousands of clones, about 88% being singletons. Material: PBMCs or T cells enriched from blood (not recorded which). These TCRs come from a woman aged 45-60 years who had recovered from COVID-19.

This sequence joins TRBV2 and TRBJ2-1; no definite D call. The V end lost 8 bases, the J end lost 7 bases, and 6 bases lay between the germline ends. This CDR3 region has 10 residues. CDR1 and CDR2 from the germline V gene are SNHLY and FYNNEI. CDR3 DNA sequence: TGTGCCAGCGGCAGGAATGAGCAGTTCTTC. Translating it yields CASGRNEQFF.

The J gene is TRBJ2-7, the V gene TRBV21-1; the table's D call of TRBD2 was not tested on the DNA. TRBV21-1 is given as a pseudogene. This CDR3 comprises 17 residues. CDR3 nucleotides: TGTGCCAGCAGCAAATCTGAGGGCTTGCGTCTATCCTACGAGCAGTACTTC. It is translated as CASSKSEGLRLSYEQYF.

V gene TRBV19 combines with J gene TRBJ1-4, with no clear D. Germline V gene data show CDR1 as LNHDA and CDR2 as SQIVND (reference sequence). V was cut by 1 base and J by 2 bases, with 8 bases left in between. CDR3 length: 15 residues. CDR3 region: CASSIGGSTNEKLFF. CDR3 DNA: TGTGCCAGTAGTATAGGAGGGAGCACTAATGAAAAACTGTTTTTT.

In this sample, this clone turned up once. The chain combines TRBV5-1 with TRBJ1-1; tentatively, D is TRBD1 (6 bases). CDR3 length equals 17 residues. The V end was cut by 1 base, the J end by 2 bases, with 18 bases between. Germline assignment: CDR1 SGHRS and CDR2 YFSETQ. CDR3 sequence reads: CASSLRRTGLVNTEAFF. The DNA of the CDR3 is TGCGCCAGCAGCTTGCGTCGTACAGGGTTGGTTAACACTGAAGCTTTCTTT.

V and J are TRBV3-1 (or the pseudogene TRBV3-2) and TRBJ1-2; D might be TRBD1 (5 bases). Trimming pared 2 bases from V and 7 bases from J, leaving 11 bases between. Germline-derived CDR1 and CDR2 are LGHDT and YNNKEL (reference sequence). The CDR3 is made up of 13 amino acids. The CDR3 here is CASSQPGEAGYTF. DNA of the CDR3: TGTGCCAGCAGCCAACCGGGGGAGGCTGGCTACACCTTC.

The rearrangement links TRBV21-1 to TRBJ1-5; the table's TRBD1 call for D was not verified on the DNA. TRBV21-1 is a recognized pseudogene. The CDR3 totals 15 residues. CDR3 in DNA: TGTGCCAGCAGCAAAGTTCACAGCCGCAATCAGCCCCAGCATTTT. This translates into CASSKVHSRNQPQHF.

The chain carries TRBV27 and TRBJ2-1, with D possibly TRBD2 on 6 matching bases. Germline V gives CDR1 MNHEY, CDR2 SMNVEV (reference sequence). Trimming left V 8 bases short and J 2 bases short, with 19 bases between. This CDR3 has 16 residues. The CDR3 sequence is CASPDVDYGPYNEQFF. In DNA form, the CDR3 reads TGTGCCAGCCCTGACGTGGACTATGGTCCCTACAATGAGCAGTTCTTC.

To note about this clone: Within the sample, other DNA sequences also encode this same CDR3. The rearrangement joins TRBV3-1 (or the pseudogene TRBV3-2) to TRBJ2-5; no clear D. V gave up 0 bases and J gave up 5 bases, with 4 bases separating them. Germline V lookup: CDR1 LGHDT, CDR2 YNNKEL (reference sequence). The CDR3 loop spans 12 amino acids. The chain's CDR3 is CASSQDGETQYF. CDR3 DNA sequence: TGTGCCAGCAGCCAAGACGGGGAGACCCAGTACTTC.

The CDR3 DNA is TGTGCCAGCAGCCGCACCGGGACTAGCACAGATACGCAGTATTTT. The encoded protein is CASSRTGTSTDTQYF. This chain joins TRBV6-5 and TRBJ2-3, with D possibly matching TRBD2 (6 bases). The CDR3 has 15 residues. Germline CDR1 MNHEY, CDR2 SVGAGI. V was pared by 6 bases and J by 0 bases, with 13 bases between.

The chain is built from TRBV27 and TRBJ2-2, with D hard to call. V gave up 4 bases and J gave up 0 bases, with 9 bases separating them. CDR1 is MNHEY and CDR2 is SMNVEV in the germline V gene (reference sequence). The CDR3 has 15 amino acids. CDR3 nucleotides: TGTGCCAGCAGTTCTTGGCCAGCGAACACCGGGGAGCTGTTTTTT. Its protein is CASSSWPANTGELFF.

This sequence joins TRBV14 and TRBJ2-6; D is uncertain. This CDR3 region has 15 residues. The germline gives CDR1 SGHDN, CDR2 FVKESK. The V end lost 3 bases, the J end lost 0 bases, and 6 bases lay between the germline ends. CDR3 sequence: CASSQLLSGANVLTF. CDR3 nucleotides: TGTGCCAGCAGCCAGCTACTCTCTGGGGCCAACGTCCTGACTTTC.

This clone was detected a few times. This chain links TRBV7-9 with TRBJ1-1; TRBD1 matches at 7 bases. Trimming cost V 5 bases and J 2 bases; bases outside gene matches: 5. Germline V gene data show CDR1 as SEHNR and CDR2 as FQNEAQ (reference sequence). This CDR3 is built from 14 residues. CDR3 bases: TGTGCCAGCAGCGACAGGGCTAGAAACACTGAAGCTTTCTTT. Encoded protein: CASSDRARNTEAFF.

The rearrangement uses TRBV9 and TRBJ2-2; TRBD1 agrees at 7 bases. V was clipped by 1 base and J by 5 bases; unmatched bases: 5. Germline values: CDR1 SGDLS, CDR2 YYNGEE. This CDR3 contains 15 residues. CDR3 region: CASSVRGRETGELFF. Here the CDR3 DNA reads TGTGCCAGCAGCGTAAGGGGGCGAGAGACCGGGGAGCTGTTTTTT. The variable domain in full, with the rest retrieved from reference TRBV9 and TRBJ2-2, is DSGVTQTPKHLITATGQRVTLRCSPRSGDLSVYWYQQSLDQGLQFLIQYYNGEERAKGNILERFSAQQFPDLHSELNLSSLELGDSALYFCASSVRGRETGELFFGEGSRLTVL.

The CDR3 loop is CASSLLNSGRRETQYF. CDR3 coding DNA: TGTGCCAGCAGTTTACTTAATAGCGGGAGACGGGAGACCCAGTACTTC. V gene TRBV28 combines with J gene TRBJ2-5; 9 bases agree with TRBD2. Germline trimming cut 2 bases from V and 5 bases from J; bases unmatched to any gene: 9. This CDR3 comprises 16 residues. Germline CDR1 reads MDHEN; CDR2 reads SYDVKM.

The chain uses TRBV30 and TRBJ2-2; 9 bases fit TRBD1. CDR3 length: 17 residues. With 1 base clipped from V and 6 bases from J, the junction kept 12 bases outside the gene matches. Germline V gives CDR1 GTSNPN, CDR2 SVGIG (reference sequence). The CDR3 nucleotides are TGTGCCTGGAGTGCATTTCCACCTGGACAGGGGTCCGGGGAGCTGTTTTTT. This encodes CAWSAFPPGQGSGELFF.

The genes are TRBV11-2 and TRBJ2-3, with unresolved D. The CDR3 runs to 12 residues. The germline gives CDR1 SGHAT, CDR2 FQNNGV. Trimming removed 1 base at V and 4 bases at J, with 3 bases between. CDR3 loop: CASSLVSDTQYF. CDR3 nucleotides: TGTGCCAGCAGCTTAGTATCAGATACGCAGTATTTT. Complete variable domain (other parts from reference TRBV11-2 and TRBJ2-3): EAGVAQSPRYKIIEKRQSVAFWCNPISGHATLYWYQQILGQGPKLLIQFQNNGVVDDSQLPKDRFSAERLKGVDSTLKIQPAKLEDSAVYLCASSLVSDTQYFGPGTRLTVL.

This clone has just a few counts. V is TRBV30 and J is TRBJ2-7, with 11 bases aligning to TRBD2. CDR3 size: 14 residues. Germline trimming cut 2 bases from V and 7 bases from J; bases unmatched to any gene: 7. The germline gives CDR1 GTSNPN, CDR2 SVGIG (reference sequence). The CDR3 spells CAWSPSGGLSEQYF. The DNA of the CDR3 is TGTGCCTGGAGTCCTAGCGGGGGGCTGAGTGAGCAGTACTTC.

The chain has TRBV25-1 and TRBJ2-1, with 7 bases fitting TRBD1. Looked up from germline, CDR1 is MGHDK and CDR2 is SYGVNS. With 4 bases clipped from V and 1 base from J, the junction kept 1 base outside the gene matches. CDR3 length: 14 residues. CDR3 loop: CASSATGSYNEQFF. The CDR3 region has the DNA TGTGCCAGCAGTGCGACAGGGTCCTACAATGAGCAGTTCTTC. Variable domain in full (rest from reference TRBV25-1 and TRBJ2-1): EADIYQTPRYLVIGTGKKITLECSQTMGHDKMYWYQQDPGMELHLIHYSYGVNSTEKGDLSSESTVSRIRTEHFPLTLESARPSHTSQYLCASSATGSYNEQFFGPGTRLTVL.

The chain joins TRBV6-4 to TRBJ1-2, with 8 bases identical to TRBD1. Looked up from germline, CDR1 is MRHNA and CDR2 is SNTAGT. This CDR3 contains 13 residues. V lost 8 bases and J lost 0; bases outside the gene matches: 2. CDR3: CASSQGANYGYTF. The CDR3 DNA sequence: TGTGCCAGCTCACAGGGGGCTAACTATGGCTACACCTTC.

This chain joins TRBV30 and TRBJ2-1; 8 bases are a match to TRBD2. The V gene's germline CDR1 is GTSNPN and CDR2 SVGIG (reference sequence). Unmatched junction bases numbered 13, after V lost 1 base and J lost 14 bases. The CDR3 contains 14 residues. CDR3 loop: CAWSGLAGHPKEFF. The CDR3 coding sequence is TGTGCCTGGAGTGGATTAGCGGGACACCCTAAGGAGTTCTTC.

This chain uses TRBV11-2 with TRBJ1-3; D unresolved. Trimming left V 6 bases short and J 0 bases short, with 12 bases between. CDR1 and CDR2 from the germline V gene are SGHAT and FQNNGV. The CDR3 has 15 residues. The CDR3 protein is CASRRWSNSGNTIYF. The CDR3 nucleotides are TGTGCCAGCAGGAGATGGTCCAACTCTGGAAACACCATATATTTT.

The chain employs TRBV30 and TRBJ1-6; D remains ambiguous. This CDR3 is 17 amino acids long. The germline gives CDR1 GTSNPN, CDR2 SVGIG (reference sequence). Trimming stripped 1 base from V and 0 bases from J, with 13 bases between. CDR3 coding DNA: TGTGCCTGGAGTGGAGTTACTCTTAGCTCCTATAATTCACCCCTCCACTTT. It codes for CAWSGVTLSSYNSPLHF.

This clone occurred a few times. This chain uses TRBV6-2 or TRBV6-3 with TRBJ2-1; D not certain. The V gene's germline CDR1 is MNHEY and CDR2 SVGEGT. This CDR3 comprises 12 residues. The V end lost 2 bases, the J end lost 9 bases, and 8 bases lay between the germline ends. This CDR3 is CASSYQVGEQFF. CDR3 DNA sequence: TGTGCCAGCAGTTACCAGGTCGGTGAGCAGTTCTTC.

The chain recombines TRBV11-3 with TRBJ1-1, with D hard to call. The CDR3 sequence is 13 residues long. Germline V CDR1 and CDR2: SGHNT, YENEEA. V was trimmed by 0 bases and J by 4 bases, leaving 6 bases between them. CDR3 residues: CASSLDMFTEAFF. The CDR3, as DNA: TGTGCCAGCAGCTTAGATATGTTCACTGAAGCTTTCTTT.